This T cell receptor (beta chain) was captured by sequencing in a study of cytomegalovirus exposure and HLA in healthy donors. Study-wide background: Most donors, less than 85% of a few hundred genotyped, fell in the Caucasian-associated ancestry cluster.

PCR amplification relied on 60 Vbeta primers (plus 13 Jbeta primers). Measured with immunoSEQ multiplex PCR; TCRdb has only the in-frame clones, and not every one. The clone table shows 70,000 to 75,000 clones, with the ten largest holding 3.5% to 4%. After removal of 5 bases from V and 8 bases from J, the junction contained 8 bases not matched to a gene. Germline V lookup: CDR1 MNHEY, CDR2 SVGAGI. The CDR3 sequence is 13 residues long. Sequenced material: PBMCs. The TCR originated in a female donor in good health and CMV-seropositive. The V and J genes are TRBV6-5 and TRBJ1-2, with TRBD1 matching 7 bases. The CDR3 is CASSRDRMGGYTF. The DNA of the CDR3 is TGTGCCAGCAGTCGGGACAGAATGGGGGGCTACACCTTC.